Described below is a single T cell receptor beta chain sequence and its context. The junction had 4 bases not matched to a gene; V was cut back by 5 bases and J by 7 bases. Germline CDR1 reads MNHEY; CDR2 reads SVGAGI. This CDR3 has 13 residues. Only in-frame clones appear in the TCRdb table, and some are missing; sequencing was by immunoSEQ multiplex PCR. The sample carries 150,000 or so clones, roughly nine tenths recorded once. This specimen comes from a study of blood T cell repertoires in COVID-19. Turning to the study itself: Samples came from the United States, Italy and Spain, spanning acute and convalescent COVID-19. PBMCs, B-cell-depleted T cells, or T cells were the source of the cDNA or gDNA that made up the material.

Sequencing input: peripheral blood. The chain combines TRBV6-5 with TRBJ2-1, with 8 bases that match TRBD2. This TCR derives from a man in his late teens or twenties with COVID-19, enrolled during active disease. The CDR3 is CASSTGGQNEQFF. In nucleotides, the CDR3 is TGTGCCAGCAGTACGGGAGGGCAAAATGAGCAGTTCTTC.